The present TCR beta chain was sequenced within a study of T and B cells in COVID-19 patients. Study at large: Most recovered patients had mild to moderate COVID-19 treated as outpatients. Overall study results and limits: Early severe-case samples and blood from mildly ill patients during symptoms were in short supply.

V shed 9 bases and J shed 6 bases, with 6 bases lying between them. This CDR3 has 10 amino acids. Germline V gene lookup returns CDR1 MNHNS and CDR2 SASEGT. TRB was amplified from about 250-500 ng of blood genomic DNA. Multiplex PCR with BIOMED2 TRB-A/B primer pools amplified TRB rearrangements. MiXCR was run by TCRdb on the multiplex PCR reads, yielding one entry per CDR3 protein. The sample lists around 30,000 distinct CDR3 sequences; 32% were seen once. To note about this clonotype: Its specificity is unknown.

The sequence derives from a human donor who had recovered from COVID-19. The chain is built from TRBV6-1 and TRBJ2-1; unclear D gene. The source material was blood. The CDR3 loop reads CASRSNEQFF. The CDR3 DNA is TGTGCCAGTCGCAGCAATGAGCAGTTCTTC.